A selection of T cell receptor beta chains follows, all from one sample in a study of control samples from healthy donors and cancer patients. Some clones are missing from TCRdb's copy, which holds only in-frame ones; the method was immunoSEQ multiplex PCR. Of fewer than 95,000 clones detected, more than 85% appear once; the ten largest clones hold roughly 1.3%. Sequencing input: blood. These receptor sequences come from a woman between 45 and 65 years old in good health. Each CDR3 is given with its conserved first and last residue. Each record gives: V gene, J gene, clone size, D gene, CDR3 DNA, CDR3 protein. The D gene is left open where the match is weak. Size tells how often a clone was seen (once, few, many) or the class of an expanded clone, and some rows leave it out.

TRBV28	TRBJ1-2	NA	NA	TGTGCCAGCAGTTTCCCCACCTCGGCTTTTACTAACTATGGCTACACCTTC	CASSFPTSAFTNYGYTF
TRBV5-1	TRBJ2-4	NA	NA	TGCGCCAGCTCCTTGGGCAGGGGGGACATTCAGTACTTC	CASSLGRGDIQYF
TRBV5-8	TRBJ2-1	NA	NA	TGTGCCAGCAGCTTGACTTCGTACTCCTACAATGAGCAGTTCTTC	CASSLTSYSYNEQFF
TRBV14	TRBJ1-4	many	NA	TGTGCCAGCAGCCAAGCGGGCATCAATAATGAAAAACTGTTTTTT	CASSQAGINNEKLFF
TRBV6-2/TRBV6-3	TRBJ1-5	NA	TRBD1	TGTGCCAGCAGCCGGGACAGGGCGGGCAATCAGCCCCAGCATTTT	CASSRDRAGNQPQHF
TRBV4-1	TRBJ2-7	NA	TRBD2	TGCGCCAGCAGCCGAGGGGTAGCGCGGGAGAAGGGCTACGAGCAGTACTTC	CASSRGVAREKGYEQYF
TRBV7-2	TRBJ2-7	NA	NA	TGTGCCAGCAGCTTAAACCGGCAGGGGTCGTGGGAGCAGTACTTC	CASSLNRQGSWEQYF
TRBV14	TRBJ2-6	NA	NA	TGTGCCAGCAGCCAAGATCTTGGGATAGTTGGGGCCAACGTCCTGACTTTC	CASSQDLGIVGANVLTF
TRBV27	TRBJ2-7	once	TRBD1	TGTGCCAGCAGTCGGGGCCCGACAGGGGACCTCGGGACCTCCTACGAGCAGTACTTC	CASSRGPTGDLGTSYEQYF
TRBV6-2/TRBV6-3	TRBJ1-5	NA	NA	TGTGCCAGCAGTTACGGGGGCCTCGCCAGCAATCAGCCCCAGCATTTT	CASSYGGLASNQPQHF
TRBV28	TRBJ2-1	NA	NA	TGTGCCAGCAGTAAAAGCGGGTACAATTACAATGAGCAGTTCTTC	CASSKSGYNYNEQFF
TRBV4-1	TRBJ1-1	NA	NA	TGCGCCACCACAGGACCGCGGGACACTGAAGCTTTCTTT	CATTGPRDTEAFF
TRBV5-1	TRBJ2-5	once	TRBD2	TGCGCCAGCAACTATAGCGGGGGGGCTTGGGAGACCCAGTACTTC	CASNYSGGAWETQYF
TRBV5-1	TRBJ2-1	NA	NA	TGCGCCAGCAGCCCGGGAAATGAGCAGTTCTTC	CASSPGNEQFF
TRBV14	TRBJ2-2	NA	NA	TGTGCCAGCAGCCCCCTCTGGGGCACCGGGGAGCTGTTTTTT	CASSPLWGTGELFF
TRBV7-8	TRBJ1-3	NA	NA	TGTGCCAGCAGCTTCTCTGGAAACACCATATATTTT	CASSFSGNTIYF
TRBV10-1	TRBJ2-3	NA	NA	TGCGCCAGCAGTGAGTCGATCACTACAGGGAGCACAGATACGCAGTATTTT	CASSESITTGSTDTQYF
TRBV2	TRBJ2-2	NA	TRBD2	TGTGGGACTAGCGGGGGCCCAAACACCGGGGAGCTGTTTTTT	CGTSGGPNTGELFF
TRBV7-3	TRBJ2-1	NA	TRBD2	TGTGCCAGCAGCATGTCACTAGCGGGGCATGAGCAGTTCTTC	CASSMSLAGHEQFF
TRBV7-8	TRBJ2-7	NA	TRBD1	TGTGCCAGCAGCTTGGGGACAGGGACATCCTACGAGCAGTACTTC	CASSLGTGTSYEQYF
TRBV7-8	TRBJ2-5	NA	TRBD2	TGTGCCAGCAGCCCCTGGGGCGGGGGTCAAGAGACCCAGTACTTC	CASSPWGGGQETQYF
TRBV5-1	TRBJ1-1	NA	NA	TGCGCCAGCAGCCCTCGACAGGATAAGAACACTGAAGCTTTCTTT	CASSPRQDKNTEAFF
TRBV3-1/TRBV3-2	TRBJ1-5	NA	NA	TGTGCCAGCAGCCAAGAGAAAAGGGTATTAAATAGCAATCAGCCCCAGCATTTT	CASSQEKRVLNSNQPQHF
TRBV18	TRBJ1-5	NA	NA	TGTGCCAGCTCCCCCGGACACGCTAGCAATCAGCCCCAGCATTTT	CASSPGHASNQPQHF
TRBV7-3	TRBJ1-1	once	NA	TGTGCCAGCAGCTTCTTCGGGGGGGCTGAAGCTTTCTTT	CASSFFGGAEAFF
TRBV7-9	TRBJ2-3	NA	NA	TGTGCCAGCAGCTTATCAAGGGGAGCGGATACGCAGTATTTT	CASSLSRGADTQYF
TRBV3-1/TRBV3-2	TRBJ1-3	NA	NA	TGTGCCAGCAGCCAAGATAGGAGAAACACCATATATTTT	CASSQDRRNTIYF
TRBV3-1/TRBV3-2	TRBJ2-1	NA	NA	TGTGCCAGCAGCCACTCTTACAGGGACAATGAGCAGTTCTTC	CASSHSYRDNEQFF